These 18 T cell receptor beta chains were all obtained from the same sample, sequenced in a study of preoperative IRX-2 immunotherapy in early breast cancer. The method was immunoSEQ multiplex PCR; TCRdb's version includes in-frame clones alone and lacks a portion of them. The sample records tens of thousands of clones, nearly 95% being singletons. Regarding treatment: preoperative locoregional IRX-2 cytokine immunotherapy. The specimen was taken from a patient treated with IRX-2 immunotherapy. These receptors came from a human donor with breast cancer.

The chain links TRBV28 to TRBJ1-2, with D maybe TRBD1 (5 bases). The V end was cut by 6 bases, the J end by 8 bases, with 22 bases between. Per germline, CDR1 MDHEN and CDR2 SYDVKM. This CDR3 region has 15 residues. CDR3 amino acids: CASSTTRGVHMGYTF. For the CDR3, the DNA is TGTGCCAGCAGCACCACCCGGGGGGTCCACATGGGCTACACCTTC.

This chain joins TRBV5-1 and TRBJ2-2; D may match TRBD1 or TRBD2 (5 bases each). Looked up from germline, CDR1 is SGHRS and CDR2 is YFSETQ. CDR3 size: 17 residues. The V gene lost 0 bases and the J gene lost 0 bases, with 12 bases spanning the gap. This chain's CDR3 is CASSLVTGTANTGELFF. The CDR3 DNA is TGCGCCAGCAGCTTGGTGACCGGGACGGCGAACACCGGGGAGCTGTTTTTT.

CDR3 residues: CASGAGAWDTEAFF. DNA of the CDR3: TGTGCGAGCGGGGCCGGGGCATGGGACACTGAAGCTTTCTTT. The rearrangement links TRBV7-9 to TRBJ1-1; perhaps TRBD1 as D (5 bases). This CDR3 is built from 14 residues. Germline CDR1 SEHNR, CDR2 FQNEAQ (reference sequence). The full variable domain, rest sourced from reference TRBV7-9 and TRBJ1-1, is DTGVSQNPRHKITKRGQNVTFRCDPISEHNRLYWYRQTLGQGPEFLTYFQNEAQLEKSRLLSDRFSAERPKGSFSTLEIQRTEQGDSAMYLCASGAGAWDTEAFFGQGTRLTVV.

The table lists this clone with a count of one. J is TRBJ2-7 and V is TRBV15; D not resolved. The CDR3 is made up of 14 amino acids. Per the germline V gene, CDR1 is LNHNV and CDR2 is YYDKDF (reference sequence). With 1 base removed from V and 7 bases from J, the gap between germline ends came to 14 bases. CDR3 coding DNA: TGTGCCACCAGCAGAGTTGGGGAAGTGGGGGAGCAGTACTTC. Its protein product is CATSRVGEVGEQYF. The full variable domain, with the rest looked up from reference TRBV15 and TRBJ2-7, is DAMVIQNPRYQVTQFGKPVTLSCSQTLNHNVMYWYQQKSSQAPKLLFHYYDKDFNNEADTPDNFQSRRPNTSFCFLDIRSPGLGDTAMYLCATSRVGEVGEQYFGPGTRLTVT.

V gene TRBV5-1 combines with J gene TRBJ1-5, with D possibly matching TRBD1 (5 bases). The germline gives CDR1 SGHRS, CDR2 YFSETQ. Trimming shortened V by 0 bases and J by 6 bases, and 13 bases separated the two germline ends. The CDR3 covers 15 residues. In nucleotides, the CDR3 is TGCGCCAGCAGCTTGGGGGCAGGGCGAACTCAGCCCCAGCATTTT. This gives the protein CASSLGAGRTQPQHF.

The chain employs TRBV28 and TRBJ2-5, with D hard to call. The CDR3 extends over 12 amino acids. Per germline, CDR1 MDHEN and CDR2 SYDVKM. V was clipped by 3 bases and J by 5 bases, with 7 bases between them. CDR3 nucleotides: TGTGCCAGCAGTTTCTCTAGTGAGACCCAGTACTTC. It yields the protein CASSFSSETQYF.

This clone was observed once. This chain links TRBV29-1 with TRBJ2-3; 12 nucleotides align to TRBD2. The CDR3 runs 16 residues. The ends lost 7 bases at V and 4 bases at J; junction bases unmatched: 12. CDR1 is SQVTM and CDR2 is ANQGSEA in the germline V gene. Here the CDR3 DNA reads TGCAGCGACGACGAGACTAGCGGGAGAATTGCAGATACGCAGTATTTT. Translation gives CSDDETSGRIADTQYF.

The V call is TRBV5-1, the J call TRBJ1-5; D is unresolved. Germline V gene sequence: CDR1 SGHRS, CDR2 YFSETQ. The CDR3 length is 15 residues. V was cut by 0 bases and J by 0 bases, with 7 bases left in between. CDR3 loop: CASSLAGFSNQPQHF. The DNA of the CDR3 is TGCGCCAGCAGCTTGGCTGGGTTTAGCAATCAGCCCCAGCATTTT.

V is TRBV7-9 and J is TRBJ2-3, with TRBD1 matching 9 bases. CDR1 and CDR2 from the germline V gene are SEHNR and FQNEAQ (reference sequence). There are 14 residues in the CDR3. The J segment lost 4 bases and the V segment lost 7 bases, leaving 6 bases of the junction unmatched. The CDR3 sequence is CASTRTGAADTQYF. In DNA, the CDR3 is TGTGCCAGCACCCGGACAGGGGCTGCAGATACGCAGTATTTT.

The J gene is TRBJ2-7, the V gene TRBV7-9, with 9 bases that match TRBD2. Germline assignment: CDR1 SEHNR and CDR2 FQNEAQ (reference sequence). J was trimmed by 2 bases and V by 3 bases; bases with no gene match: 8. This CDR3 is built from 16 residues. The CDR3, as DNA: TGTGCCAGCAGCTTCCTAGCGGGGACCTCTACCTACGAGCAGTACTTC. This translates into CASSFLAGTSTYEQYF.

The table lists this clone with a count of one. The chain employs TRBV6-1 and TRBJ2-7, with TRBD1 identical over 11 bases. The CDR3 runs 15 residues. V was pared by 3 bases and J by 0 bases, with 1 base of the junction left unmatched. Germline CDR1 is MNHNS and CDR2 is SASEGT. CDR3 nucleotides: TGTGCCAGCAGTGATGGGACAGGGGGCTCCTACGAGCAGTACTTC. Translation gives CASSDGTGGSYEQYF.

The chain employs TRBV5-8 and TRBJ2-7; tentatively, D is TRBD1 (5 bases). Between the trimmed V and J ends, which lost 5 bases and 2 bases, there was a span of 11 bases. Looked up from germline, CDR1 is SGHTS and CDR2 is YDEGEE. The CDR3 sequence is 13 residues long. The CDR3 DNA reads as TGTGCCAGCAGGGTAACAGGTGCCTACGAGCAGTACTTC. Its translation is CASRVTGAYEQYF.

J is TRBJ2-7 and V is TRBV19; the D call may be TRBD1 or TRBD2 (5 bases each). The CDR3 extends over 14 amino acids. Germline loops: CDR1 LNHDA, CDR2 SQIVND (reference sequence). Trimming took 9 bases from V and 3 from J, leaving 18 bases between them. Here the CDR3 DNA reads TGTGCCAGCGCAACGTGGGGACGAGTCTACGAGCAGTACTTC. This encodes CASATWGRVYEQYF.

In DNA form, the CDR3 reads TGTGCCAGCAGCCACCTCGGAGGTGCTGTTGAGCAGTTCTTC. Amino acids: CASSHLGGAVEQFF. The V call is TRBV4-2, the J call TRBJ2-1; tentatively, D is TRBD2 (5 bases). Trimming removed 3 bases at V and 9 bases at J, with 15 bases between. CDR1 is LGHNA, CDR2 YNFKEQ, per germline. This CDR3 comprises 14 residues.

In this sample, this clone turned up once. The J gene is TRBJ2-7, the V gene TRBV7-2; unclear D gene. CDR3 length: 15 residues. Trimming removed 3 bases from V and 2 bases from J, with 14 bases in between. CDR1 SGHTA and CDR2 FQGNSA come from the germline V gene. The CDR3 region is CASSLSQAVAYEQYF. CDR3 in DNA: TGTGCCAGCAGCTTGAGTCAGGCTGTGGCCTACGAGCAGTACTTC.

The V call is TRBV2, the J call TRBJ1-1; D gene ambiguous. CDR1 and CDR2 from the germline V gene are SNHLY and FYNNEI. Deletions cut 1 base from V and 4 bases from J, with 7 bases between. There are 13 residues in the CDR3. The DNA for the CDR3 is TGTGCCAGCAGTGAAGTCGGAGGCACTGAAGCTTTCTTT. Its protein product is CASSEVGGTEAFF.

The CDR3 DNA is TGTGCCAGCAGCTTAGCGACAGGGGGCGCCGATGGCTACACCTTC. It codes for CASSLATGGADGYTF. This chain connects TRBV7-9 to TRBJ1-2, with TRBD1 identical over 10 bases. Trimming at V came to 0 bases and at J to 6 bases, leaving 4 bases not matched to a gene. CDR3 length: 15 amino acids. Germline CDR1 SEHNR, CDR2 FQNEAQ (reference sequence).

CDR3 DNA sequence: TGTGCCAGCAGCTTAAAAAGCGGGGGACTCAATGAGCAGTTCTTC. Its translation is CASSLKSGGLNEQFF. This chain connects TRBV7-9 to TRBJ2-1, with TRBD2 matching over 8 bases. The V gene's germline CDR1 is SEHNR and CDR2 FQNEAQ (reference sequence). This CDR3 is 15 amino acids long. V was clipped by 2 bases and J by 6 bases; unmatched bases: 6.